This entry lists 24 T cell receptor beta chains sequenced from one sample in a study of T cells in Graves' hyperthyroidism and ophthalmopathy. Regions amplified from RNA transcripts were the TCR beta CDR3 regions. A set of HTBI primers served as the primers for a first-round RT-PCR of the TCR CDR3. TCRdb passed the multiplex PCR reads through MiXCR, listing each CDR3 protein once. The sample has some 570,000 distinct CDR3 sequences; more than 15% are singletons. Material: blood. The receptors originated from a woman under 30 with Graves' ophthalmopathy.

This chain connects TRBV19 to TRBJ1-3; a possible D gene is TRBD1 (6 bases). The germline V gene has CDR1 LNHDA and CDR2 SQIVND (reference sequence). V was pared by 4 bases and J by 3 bases, with 10 bases between. The CDR3 runs to 14 residues. This chain's CDR3 is CASSNDRIGNTIYF. DNA of the CDR3: TGTGCCAGTAGTAACGACAGGATTGGAAACACCATATATTTT.

This clonotype came up many times. This chain connects TRBV20-1 to TRBJ2-7; no definite D call. From germline, CDR1 is DFQATT and CDR2 SNEGSKA (reference sequence). Trimming pared 5 bases from V and 6 bases from J, leaving 17 bases between. The CDR3 is 13 amino acids. The CDR3 loop reads CSAPRTVYGEQYF. For the CDR3, the DNA is TGCAGTGCTCCTAGGACGGTTTATGGCGAGCAGTACTTC.

This clonotype was detected only a few times. The J gene is TRBJ1-2, the V gene TRBV15; unclear D gene. The CDR3 totals 15 residues. V was trimmed by 0 bases and J by 4 bases, leaving 12 bases between them. Germline CDR1 LNHNV, CDR2 YYDKDF (reference sequence). CDR3 sequence (DNA): TGTGCCACCAGCAGAGATGTGGAGCCAACCTATGGCTACACCTTC. Amino acids: CATSRDVEPTYGYTF.

CDR3 DNA sequence: TGTGCCAGTAGTATAGGGGCAGCAAGCTACACTGAAGCTTTCTTT. Its translation is CASSIGAASYTEAFF. The chain uses TRBV19 and TRBJ1-1, with D unclear. Germline V gene lookup returns CDR1 LNHDA and CDR2 SQIVND (reference sequence). The CDR3 length is 15 residues. Trimming took 1 base from V and 3 from J, leaving 12 bases between them.

This clonotype was observed a few times. The V gene is TRBV20-1, the J gene TRBJ2-2; D not certain. Per the germline V gene, CDR1 is DFQATT and CDR2 is SNEGSKA (reference sequence). V lost 4 bases and J lost 11, with 14 bases in between. The CDR3 is 12 amino acids. DNA of the CDR3: TGCAGTGCTACTTCCTTAGTGGGCGAGCTGTTTTTT. Its translation: CSATSLVGELFF.

Ten or more counts support this clonotype. The CDR3 protein is CASREAGSLTDTQYF. CDR3 DNA: TGTGCCAGCCGGGAAGCGGGGAGTCTCACAGATACGCAGTATTTT. This chain joins TRBV12-3 or TRBV12-4 and TRBJ2-3; the match to TRBD2 covers 7 bases. The CDR3 length is 15 residues. After removal of 8 bases from V and 2 bases from J, the junction contained 10 bases not matched to a gene.

This clonotype was seen ten or more times. This chain connects TRBV7-9 to TRBJ2-3; 7 bases agree with TRBD2. The CDR3 length is 17 residues. Germline V gives CDR1 SEHNR, CDR2 FQNEAQ (reference sequence). J gave up 2 bases and V 5 bases, and 13 bases lay outside the gene matches. The CDR3 nucleotides read TGTGCCAGCAGCCCGCGGGACTACCGTCGGCCCACAGATACGCAGTATTTT. The encoded protein is CASSPRDYRRPTDTQYF.

The rearrangement links TRBV4-1 to TRBJ2-2; the match to TRBD2 covers 7 bases. The CDR3 covers 16 residues. Germline V lookup: CDR1 MGHRA, CDR2 YSYEKL. Trimming removed 7 bases from V and 6 bases from J; junction bases left unmatched: 14. The CDR3: CASNPAKTSLSGELFF. The DNA of the CDR3 is TGCGCCAGCAACCCCGCGAAGACTAGCTTATCCGGGGAGCTGTTTTTT.

The chain employs TRBV20-1 and TRBJ2-7; 7 nucleotides line up with TRBD1. The CDR3 length is 14 residues. CDR1 is DFQATT and CDR2 is SNEGSKA in the germline V gene (reference sequence). J was trimmed by 0 bases and V by 3 bases; bases with no gene match: 5. This chain's CDR3 is CSARRTGLSYEQYF. CDR3 DNA: TGCAGTGCTAGGAGGACAGGTCTCTCCTACGAGCAGTACTTC.

This chain joins TRBV28 and TRBJ2-7, with 7 nucleotides matching TRBD1. V trimming: 4 bases; J trimming: 6 bases; junction bases outside the gene matches: 3. The CDR3 sequence is 12 residues long. Germline lookup yields CDR1 MDHEN and CDR2 SYDVKM. The CDR3 reads CASSSTGAEQYF. The CDR3, as DNA: TGTGCCAGCAGTTCAACAGGGGCCGAGCAGTACTTC.

The rearrangement links TRBV19 to TRBJ1-1, with D tentatively TRBD1 (6 bases). CDR3 length: 13 amino acids. Trimming pared 6 bases from V and 4 bases from J, leaving 12 bases between. CDR1 is LNHDA, CDR2 SQIVND, per germline (reference sequence). CDR3 sequence: CASRPTGLTEAFF. The CDR3 DNA sequence: TGTGCCAGTAGGCCTACAGGGCTCACTGAAGCTTTCTTT. Full variable domain (missing parts from reference TRBV19 and TRBJ1-1): DGGITQSPKYLFRKEGQNVTLSCEQNLNHDAMYWYRQDPGQGLRLIYYSQIVNDFQKGDIAEGYSVSREKKESFPLTVTSAQKNPTAFYLCASRPTGLTEAFFGQGTRLTVV.

This clonotype came up many times. V gene TRBV10-3 combines with J gene TRBJ1-2; 8 bases agree with TRBD1. This CDR3 region has 14 residues. Looked up from germline, CDR1 is ENHRY and CDR2 is SYGVKD. The trim removed 0 bases at V and 13 bases at J, leaving 10 bases unmatched. As DNA, the CDR3 is TGTGCCATCAGTGAGTCCCCCGGGCAGGGGGCTGGCACCTTC. It yields the protein CAISESPGQGAGTF.

This clonotype was recorded many times. The chain recombines TRBV27 with TRBJ2-2; 7 nucleotides line up with TRBD2. Germline-derived CDR1 and CDR2 are MNHEY and SMNVEV (reference sequence). The CDR3 runs 15 residues. The V segment lost 1 base and the J segment 1 base; nucleotides outside the gene matches: 0. This CDR3 is CASSLLAGNTGELFF. Written as DNA, the CDR3 is TGTGCCAGCAGTTTATTAGCGGGGAACACCGGGGAGCTGTTTTTT.

This clonotype came up a few times. V and J are TRBV6-1 and TRBJ2-2; 15 bases line up with TRBD2. The CDR3 is 18 residues long. In germline, CDR1 is MNHNS, CDR2 SASEGT. V gave up 6 bases and J gave up 5 bases; unmatched junction bases: 10. DNA for the CDR3: TGTGCCAGCAGGTGGACTAGCGGGGGGGCGATTGAAACCGGGGAGCTGTTTTTT. It yields the protein CASRWTSGGAIETGELFF.

The chain joins TRBV20-1 to TRBJ1-1; D perhaps matches TRBD1 (5 bases). From germline, CDR1 is DFQATT and CDR2 SNEGSKA (reference sequence). Trimming cost V 6 bases and J 3 bases, with 17 bases left between them. This CDR3 has 14 residues. The CDR3, as DNA: TGCAGTGCCCCGTCGGGACTTATGCACACTGAAGCTTTCTTT. Translating gives CSAPSGLMHTEAFF.

This clonotype was found many times. The gene calls are TRBV28 and TRBJ2-1; D is perhaps TRBD2 (6 bases). The germline V gene encodes CDR1 MDHEN and CDR2 SYDVKM. CDR3 length: 14 amino acids. The ends were cut back, 8 bases at V and 8 bases at J, with 19 bases in the middle. Here the CDR3 reads CASSSELAVYEQFF. CDR3 DNA: TGTGCCAGCTCTTCGGAACTAGCAGTCTATGAGCAGTTCTTC.

The V call is TRBV30, the J call TRBJ2-3; 8 bases line up with TRBD2. Trimming cost V 4 bases and J 2 bases; bases outside gene matches: 11. The CDR3 is 16 amino acids. Germline-derived CDR1 and CDR2 are GTSNPN and SVGIG (reference sequence). Written as DNA, the CDR3 is TGTGCCTGGACAATCCAGATAGCGGGGAACACAGATACGCAGTATTTT. The encoded protein is CAWTIQIAGNTDTQYF.

V usage is TRBV19 and J usage is TRBJ1-4; no firm D call. The V gene's germline CDR1 is LNHDA and CDR2 SQIVND (reference sequence). The V and J ends lost 2 bases and 0 bases respectively, with 7 bases between them. This CDR3 is 15 amino acids long. This chain's CDR3 is CASSIMATTNEKLFF. The DNA for the CDR3 is TGTGCCAGTAGTATAATGGCAACAACTAATGAAAAACTGTTTTTT.

This clonotype has a handful of counts. This rearrangement joins TRBV4-3 to TRBJ2-3; 7 bases map to TRBD2. Germline V gene sequence: CDR1 LGHNA, CDR2 YSLEER. Trimming cost V 0 bases and J 5 bases; bases outside gene matches: 11. This CDR3 has 17 amino acids. The CDR3 bases are TGCGCCAGCAGCCAAGATGGGGGGGAGGGGTATGAAGATACGCAGTATTTT. Its translation: CASSQDGGEGYEDTQYF.

The V gene is TRBV6-2 or TRBV6-3, the J gene TRBJ1-6; no firm D call. Germline values: CDR1 MNHEY, CDR2 SVGEGT. There are 16 residues in the CDR3. With 0 bases removed from V and 8 bases from J, the gap between germline ends came to 14 bases. CDR3 loop: CASSYSSVRRDSPLHF. The CDR3, as DNA: TGTGCCAGCAGTTACTCGTCGGTACGGAGAGATTCACCCCTCCACTTT.

This clonotype showed up many times. This chain links TRBV30 with TRBJ2-2; D might be TRBD1 or TRBD2, each matching 6 bases. The CDR3 contains 15 residues. Trimming stripped 4 bases from V and 4 bases from J, with 16 bases between. From germline, CDR1 is GTSNPN and CDR2 SVGIG (reference sequence). The CDR3 here is CAWMSGGPGTGELFF. Written as DNA, the CDR3 is TGTGCCTGGATGTCCGGGGGCCCGGGCACCGGGGAGCTGTTTTTT.

In its sample, this clonotype was seen a few times. This chain connects TRBV6-2 or TRBV6-3 to TRBJ2-2; no clear D gene. CDR3 length equals 16 residues. Deletions cut 0 bases from V and 6 bases from J, with 14 bases between. CDR1 MNHEY and CDR2 SVGEGT come from the germline V gene. The CDR3 region has the DNA TGTGCCAGCAGTTACTCCTCCCCCAGGTCGGCCGGGGAGCTGTTTTTT. Translating gives CASSYSSPRSAGELFF.

The sample holds many counts of this clonotype. The chain employs TRBV5-1 and TRBJ2-3; D gene unclear. This CDR3 contains 12 residues. The germline gives CDR1 SGHRS, CDR2 YFSETQ. V was trimmed by 10 bases and J by 8 bases, leaving 17 bases between them. The CDR3 region has the DNA TGCGCCCCACCCTCTGTCCACCCTACGCAGTATTTT. This translates into CAPPSVHPTQYF. The full variable domain, in which reference TRBV5-1 and TRBJ2-3 provide the parts outside the CDR3, is KAGVTQTPRYLIKTRGQQVTLSCSPISGHRSVSWYQQTPGQGLQFLFEYFSETQRNKGNFPGRFSGRQFSNSRSEMNVSTLELGDSALYLCAPPSVHPTQYFGPGTRLTVL.

About this clonotype itself: At one end the junction does not follow the germline gene, possibly because of a read error. The chain joins TRBV18 to TRBJ2-1, with D perhaps TRBD2 (6 bases). The CDR3 runs 16 residues. CDR1 and CDR2 (germline): KGHSH, LQKENI. CDR3 sequence reads: CASGGLLYSSYSEQFF. CDR3 in DNA: TGTGCCAGCGGGGGACTTCTCTACAGCTCCTACAGTGAGCAGTTCTTC. Together with reference TRBV18 and TRBJ2-1, the CDR3 gives the full variable domain: NAGVMQNPRHLVRRRGQEARLRCSPMKGHSHVYWYRQLPEEGLKFMVYLQKENIIDESGMPKERFSAEFPKEGPSILRIQQVVRGDSAAYFCASGGLLYSSYSEQFFGPGTRLTVL.